These 25 T cell receptor beta chains share one sample of origin, sequenced in a study of Graves' ophthalmopathy and Graves' hyperthyroidism. The study amplified TCR beta CDR3 regions using RNA transcripts. Second-round multiplex PCR came after a first-round RT-PCR that employed HTBI primers. TCRdb re-derived calls from the multiplex PCR reads in MiXCR, one entry per CDR3 protein. The repertoire has about 620,000 distinct CDR3 sequences, about 24% of them found once; the top ten carry approximately 6.5%. Sample: peripheral blood. All receptors derive from a woman aged 18-29 years with stable Graves' hyperthyroidism. Some clones in this sample may be carry-over from other donors' samples.

This clonotype was seen ten or more times. J is TRBJ1-2 and V is TRBV5-1, with no clear D. The germline V and J ends were trimmed by 5 bases and 0 bases, with 17 bases remaining between them. Germline V lookup: CDR1 SGHRS, CDR2 YFSETQ. CDR3 length: 16 residues. The CDR3 nucleotides are TGCGCCAGCAGTATGTATCCCGGAGGAACTAACTATGGCTACACCTTC. This codes for CASSMYPGGTNYGYTF.

The chain is built from TRBV20-1 and TRBJ2-7; D is possibly TRBD1 (6 bases). The V and J ends lost 0 bases and 4 bases respectively, with 16 bases between them. Germline values: CDR1 DFQATT, CDR2 SNEGSKA (reference sequence). This CDR3 region has 15 residues. Written as DNA, the CDR3 is TGCAGTGCTAGAGATAGGGACACAGGGATTTACGAGCAGTACTTC. Amino acid sequence: CSARDRDTGIYEQYF.

This clonotype showed up many times. This chain joins TRBV6-1 and TRBJ1-1, with TRBD1 as a possible D gene (6 bases). Germline lookup yields CDR1 MNHNS and CDR2 SASEGT. This CDR3 is 15 amino acids long. The germline V and J ends were trimmed by 6 bases and 5 bases, with 19 bases remaining between them. DNA of the CDR3: TGTGCCAGCAGAACTCCGGGACAAAGGTGGACTGAAGCTTTCTTT. This encodes CASRTPGQRWTEAFF.

The chain recombines TRBV7-2 with TRBJ1-1; no definite D call. CDR1 SGHTA and CDR2 FQGNSA come from the germline V gene. The CDR3 sequence is 15 residues long. V was pared by 5 bases and J by 1 base, with 14 bases between. The CDR3 loop reads CASSHGTPSNTEAFF. The CDR3 DNA sequence: TGTGCCAGCAGCCATGGCACACCCTCGAACACTGAAGCTTTCTTT.

Ten or more counts support this clonotype. The rearrangement joins TRBV28 to TRBJ1-5, with D unresolved. Germline assignment: CDR1 MDHEN and CDR2 SYDVKM. The CDR3 runs 14 residues. V was clipped by 7 bases and J by 4 bases, with 14 bases between them. The CDR3, as DNA: TGTGCCAGCACCCGACACGGACTAAATCAGCCCCAGCATTTT. Protein product: CASTRHGLNQPQHF.

The CDR3 DNA follows: TGCAGTGCTAGAGATCCGGCGGGAGGTACAGAGACCCAGTACTTC. Amino acid sequence: CSARDPAGGTETQYF. The chain combines TRBV20-1 with TRBJ2-5, with TRBD2 matching over 8 bases. The CDR3 consists of 15 residues. Losses at the gene ends were 0 bases for V and 4 bases for J; bases not matched to a gene: 7. Germline loops: CDR1 DFQATT, CDR2 SNEGSKA (reference sequence).

The sample holds many counts of this clonotype. J is TRBJ2-7 and V is TRBV6-1, with 10 bases aligning to TRBD1. The CDR3 is 15 residues long. Germline CDR1 and CDR2: MNHNS and SASEGT. V gave up 7 bases and J gave up 5 bases; unmatched junction bases: 11. CDR3 sequence: CASNLRGQGFHEQYF. The CDR3 coding sequence is TGTGCCAGCAACCTCCGGGGACAGGGGTTCCACGAGCAGTACTTC.

CDR3 protein: CATSDSRAAFF. Written as DNA, the CDR3 is TGTGCCACCAGTGATTCCAGGGCCGCTTTCTTT. The rearrangement links TRBV24-1 to TRBJ1-1; the D gene is possibly TRBD1 (5 bases). The CDR3 contains 11 residues. Germline CDR1 reads KGHDR; CDR2 reads SFDVKD. Trimming stripped 2 bases from V and 11 bases from J, with 8 bases between.

The V gene is TRBV7-9, the J gene TRBJ1-1; no clear D gene. This CDR3 spans 14 amino acids. V was shortened by 9 bases and J by 4 bases, with 18 bases between the two germline ends. Germline CDR1 is SEHNR and CDR2 is FQNEAQ (reference sequence). The CDR3 reads CARWEVPFRTEAFF. The CDR3 DNA follows: TGTGCCAGATGGGAGGTCCCCTTTCGCACTGAAGCTTTCTTT.

Points on this clonotype: Compared with germline, one end of the junction differs, possibly owing to a read error. This sequence joins TRBV28 and TRBJ1-1, with D unresolved. There are 12 residues in the CDR3. Per the germline V gene, CDR1 is MDHEN and CDR2 is SYDVKM. The CDR3 loop reads CASSDPNIEAFF. Here the CDR3 DNA reads TGTGCCAGCAGTGACCCCAACATTGAAGCTTTCTTT.

As for this clonotype: This may come from a read error, since a much larger clone is one base off. The chain uses TRBV12-3 or TRBV12-4 and TRBJ2-2; 9 bases map to TRBD1. This CDR3 is built from 14 residues. The ends lost 10 bases at V and 4 bases at J; junction bases unmatched: 7. CDR3 DNA: TGTGCCATCACTGACAGGGGGGGCACCGGGGAGCTGTTTTTT. Protein sequence: CAITDRGGTGELFF.

The V call is TRBV4-3, the J call TRBJ1-6, with a tentative D call TRBD1 (5 bases). Germline CDR1 is LGHNA and CDR2 is YSLEER. This CDR3 is 15 amino acids long. The V end was cut by 0 bases, the J end by 7 bases, with 10 bases between. The CDR3 sequence: CASSQDETANSPLHF. The CDR3, as DNA: TGCGCCAGCAGCCAAGATGAGACAGCGAATTCACCCCTCCACTTT.

The rearrangement uses TRBV2 and TRBJ1-6; a possible D gene is TRBD1 (6 bases). CDR1 is SNHLY, CDR2 FYNNEI, per germline. V was cut by 5 bases and J by 6 bases, with 14 bases left in between. The CDR3 is 15 amino acids. The CDR3 DNA reads TGTGCCAGCAGTCTACAGGGTGGTCCTAATTCACCCCTCCACTTT. Translated: CASSLQGGPNSPLHF. The full variable domain, rest sourced from reference TRBV2 and TRBJ1-6, is EPEVTQTPSHQVTQMGQEVILRCVPISNHLYFYWYRQILGQKVEFLVSFYNNEISEKSEIFDDQFSVERPDGSNFTLKIRSTKLEDSAMYFCASSLQGGPNSPLHFGNGTRLTVT.

This clonotype was seen many times. The CDR3 sequence is CASSPAGVGYTF. In DNA, the CDR3 is TGTGCCAGCAGTCCTGCAGGGGTAGGCTACACCTTC. The chain employs TRBV12-3 or TRBV12-4 and TRBJ1-2; D perhaps matches TRBD1 (6 bases). This CDR3 region has 12 residues. V shed 5 bases and J shed 8 bases, with 12 bases lying between them.

Concerning this clonotype itself: Compared with germline, one end of the junction differs, possibly owing to a read error. This rearrangement joins TRBV12-3 or TRBV12-4 to TRBJ1-5, with D uncertain. The length of the CDR3 is 15 residues. The CDR3 reads CAISLAAGSDQPQQF. Here the CDR3 DNA reads TGTGCCATCAGTTTAGCGGCAGGATCCGATCAGCCCCAGCAGTTT.

At least ten counts were recorded for this clonotype. V and J are TRBV27 and TRBJ2-7; no definite D call. The V and J ends lost 5 bases and 0 bases respectively, with 11 bases between them. Germline V lookup: CDR1 MNHEY, CDR2 SMNVEV (reference sequence). The CDR3 has 14 residues. CDR3 DNA sequence: TGTGCCAGCAGTCCCAGGACCCCCTCCTACGAGCAGTACTTC. Its protein is CASSPRTPSYEQYF.

This clonotype was detected only a few times. V is TRBV5-6 and J is TRBJ1-3; D possibly corresponds to TRBD1 (5 bases). The CDR3 loop spans 14 amino acids. Per germline, CDR1 SGHDT and CDR2 YYEEEE. Trimming shortened V by 6 bases and J by 10 bases, and 20 bases separated the two germline ends. The CDR3 sequence: CASIAAFSGGTIYF. Here the CDR3 DNA reads TGTGCCAGCATCGCGGCTTTCTCCGGGGGAACCATATATTTT.

The chain is built from TRBV4-1 and TRBJ2-7, with TRBD1 matching 10 bases. The ends lost 0 bases at V and 4 bases at J; junction bases unmatched: 12. The CDR3 totals 18 residues. CDR1 is MGHRA and CDR2 is YSYEKL in the germline V gene. The CDR3 bases are TGCGCCAGCAGCCAAGATGCCCTCCGCCGGGACAGGGGTTACGAGCAGTACTTC. It encodes CASSQDALRRDRGYEQYF.

This clonotype has a count of ten or more. The chain's CDR3 is CASSQPDQGRSNEQYF. The DNA of the CDR3 is TGCGCCAGCAGCCAACCAGACCAGGGCCGGTCCAACGAGCAGTACTTC. The V call is TRBV4-1, the J call TRBJ2-7; D perhaps matches TRBD1 (5 bases). V lost 2 bases and J lost 5, with 19 bases in between. CDR1 is MGHRA, CDR2 YSYEKL, per germline. The CDR3 sequence is 16 residues long.

The DNA for the CDR3 is TGTGCCAGCAGTTTCGGGGCCCACTCTGGAAACACCATATATTTT. Protein sequence: CASSFGAHSGNTIYF. V usage is TRBV12-3 or TRBV12-4 and J usage is TRBJ1-3; weak D call: TRBD1 (5 bases). V was trimmed by 3 bases and J by 0 bases, leaving 9 bases between them. The length of the CDR3 is 15 residues.

At least ten counts were recorded for this clonotype. The rearrangement joins TRBV10-3 to TRBJ1-5; D unclear. V lost 7 bases to trimming and J lost 5 bases, with 9 bases between them. Germline V lookup: CDR1 ENHRY, CDR2 SYGVKD. This CDR3 contains 12 residues. The CDR3 region is CAINDRDQPQHF. The CDR3 DNA reads TGTGCCATCAATGATAGGGATCAGCCCCAGCATTTT.

Only a few counts were recorded for this clonotype. This CDR3 is CASNFAGTELHF. CDR3 DNA: TGTGCCAGTAATTTTGCAGGAACAGAACTCCACTTT. The chain couples TRBV19 to TRBJ1-6; D gene unclear. V was pared by 7 bases and J by 16 bases, with 17 bases between. Germline values: CDR1 LNHDA, CDR2 SQIVND (reference sequence). The CDR3 runs to 12 residues.

This clonotype was counted many times. The chain joins TRBV6-1 to TRBJ2-2; 9 positions agree with TRBD1. Per germline, CDR1 MNHNS and CDR2 SASEGT. Trimming removed 4 bases from V and 10 bases from J; junction bases left unmatched: 7. This CDR3 contains 14 residues. The CDR3, as DNA: TGTGCCAGCAGTGGGGGACAGGGAACGACGGAGCTGTTTTTT. Encoded protein: CASSGGQGTTELFF.

This clonotype occurred many times. The gene calls are TRBV6-1 and TRBJ2-7; the D gene is possibly TRBD2 (6 bases). The V end lost 2 bases, the J end lost 0 bases, and 11 bases lay between the germline ends. There are 15 residues in the CDR3. Looked up from germline, CDR1 is MNHNS and CDR2 is SASEGT. The CDR3 region is CASSEWGDYSYEQYF. The CDR3, as DNA: TGTGCCAGCAGTGAATGGGGGGATTACTCCTACGAGCAGTACTTC.

This clonotype appeared many times. The chain combines TRBV28 with TRBJ1-5; D is unresolved. From germline, CDR1 is MDHEN and CDR2 SYDVKM. The CDR3 covers 14 residues. V gave up 5 bases and J gave up 7 bases, with 15 bases separating them. The CDR3 nucleotides read TGTGCCAGCAGTGAGAACCAGGACGACCAGCCCCAGCATTTT. Translating it yields CASSENQDDQPQHF.